The next 12 T cell receptor beta chains were all read from a single sample in a study of T cell changes during pregnancy in multiple sclerosis. The assay was immunoSEQ multiplex PCR, and TCRdb's table has in-frame clones only and misses some. Found here are 45,000 or so clones, under 95% of them singletons; the top ten hold approximately 2.6%. The specimen comprised CD8+ T cells from peripheral blood mononuclear cells, sampled in the second trimester of pregnancy. These receptors were collected from a female donor with multiple sclerosis, enrolled in a pregnancy study.

Comments on this clone: One junction end does not reproduce the germline sequence, and a read error may be involved. This chain uses TRBV9 with TRBJ1-6; the match to TRBD1 covers 10 bases. The CDR3 contains 15 residues. The germline V gene has CDR1 SGDLS and CDR2 YYNGEE. This chain's CDR3 is CASSAPGQGTSSLHF. CDR3 coding DNA: TGTGCCAGCAGCGCTCCGGGACAGGGGACTTCATCCCTCCACTTT.

This chain connects TRBV27 to TRBJ2-5; TRBD2 matches 11 bases. The germline V gene has CDR1 MNHEY and CDR2 SMNVEV (reference sequence). Trimming removed 0 bases from V and 5 bases from J; junction bases left unmatched: 5. The CDR3 consists of 16 residues. This CDR3 reads CASSLSIAGGLETQYF. The CDR3 DNA reads as TGTGCCAGCAGTTTATCGATAGCGGGGGGGTTGGAGACCCAGTACTTC.

Remarks on this clone: At the DNA level, this CDR3 is encoded by other sequences in the same sample as well. The chain carries TRBV14 and TRBJ2-3; D not certain. Trimming cost V 3 bases and J 2 bases, with 9 bases left between them. The germline CDR1 and CDR2 sequences are SGHDN and FVKESK. CDR3 length: 14 residues. CDR3 amino acids: CASSQGRHTDTQYF. The DNA of the CDR3 is TGTGCCAGCAGCCAGGGCAGGCACACAGATACGCAGTATTTT.

V gene TRBV11-1 combines with J gene TRBJ2-3; a weak D match, TRBD2 (6 bases). The CDR3 runs 15 residues. The germline CDR1 and CDR2 sequences are SGHAT and FQDESV (reference sequence). V dropped 5 bases and J dropped 2 bases, with 14 bases sitting between them. The CDR3 bases are TGTGCCAGCAGCGCCTGGGACTCTTACACAGATACGCAGTATTTT. Translating it yields CASSAWDSYTDTQYF.

V and J are TRBV6-4 and TRBJ2-5; 16 bases agree with TRBD2. CDR3 length: 16 residues. Germline CDR1 is MRHNA and CDR2 is SNTAGT. Trimming took 5 bases from V and 5 from J; bases not matched to a gene: 5. CDR3 in amino acids: CASSPGLAGGHETQYF. CDR3 sequence (DNA): TGTGCCAGCAGTCCGGGACTAGCGGGGGGGCACGAGACCCAGTACTTC.

V gene TRBV19 combines with J gene TRBJ1-3; D is unclear. Germline V gene data show CDR1 as LNHDA and CDR2 as SQIVND (reference sequence). Trimming removed 1 base from V and 1 base from J, with 5 bases in between. The CDR3 covers 14 residues. CDR3 sequence reads: CASSIGLSGNTIYF. CDR3 DNA sequence: TGTGCCAGTAGTATAGGACTATCTGGAAACACCATATATTTT.

The chain recombines TRBV27 with TRBJ1-1, with D unclear. CDR1 is MNHEY and CDR2 is SMNVEV in the germline V gene (reference sequence). Deletions cut 4 bases from V and 1 base from J, with 7 bases between. The CDR3 has 13 amino acids. The DNA of the CDR3 is TGTGCCAGCAGTTCCCCCAGGAACACTGAAGCTTTCTTT. It translates to CASSSPRNTEAFF.

This clone occurred once. The chain combines TRBV5-5 with TRBJ2-2, with a weak D call TRBD1 (6 bases). CDR3 size: 16 residues. Trimming cost V 1 base and J 3 bases, with 13 bases left between them. The germline gives CDR1 SGHKS, CDR2 YYEKEE (reference sequence). The CDR3 reads CASSLPQGTDTGELFF. CDR3 DNA sequence: TGTGCCAGCAGCTTGCCCCAGGGGACGGACACCGGGGAGCTGTTTTTT.

CDR3 sequence reads: CASMGSDSNTEAFF. The CDR3 DNA reads as TGTGCCAGCATGGGATCGGACAGTAACACTGAAGCTTTCTTT. The chain is built from TRBV2 and TRBJ1-1; D may be TRBD1 (6 bases). Trimming took 7 bases from V and 2 from J, leaving 14 bases between them. The CDR3 is 14 amino acids. The germline gives CDR1 SNHLY, CDR2 FYNNEI.

V is TRBV10-3 and J is TRBJ1-6; TRBD1 agrees at 7 bases. CDR1 and CDR2 from the germline V gene are ENHRY and SYGVKD. This CDR3 is 14 amino acids long. V lost 10 bases to trimming and J lost 8 bases; unmatched junction nucleotides: 11. CDR3 DNA sequence: TGTGCCACACAGGGGAACACATTTGATTCACCCCTCCACTTT. Its translation is CATQGNTFDSPLHF.

This clone was detected only a few times. In DNA form, the CDR3 reads TGTGCCAGCAGCCCCACCGAGACAGGGCCAGAGACCCAGTACTTC. Protein: CASSPTETGPETQYF. The chain has TRBV6-5 and TRBJ2-5, with TRBD1 matching 7 bases. Per the germline V gene, CDR1 is MNHEY and CDR2 is SVGAGI. There are 15 residues in the CDR3. V shed 6 bases and J 4 bases; nucleotides not matched to a gene: 11.

The chain links TRBV29-1 to TRBJ2-1; TRBD1 matches at 8 bases. Germline assignment: CDR1 SQVTM and CDR2 ANQGSEA. V was pared by 4 bases and J by 6 bases, with 11 bases of the junction left unmatched. The CDR3 covers 15 residues. CDR3 sequence (DNA): TGCAGCGTTGTCCAGGGGGGACAGGCGCGCAATGAGCAGTTCTTC. It codes for CSVVQGGQARNEQFF.